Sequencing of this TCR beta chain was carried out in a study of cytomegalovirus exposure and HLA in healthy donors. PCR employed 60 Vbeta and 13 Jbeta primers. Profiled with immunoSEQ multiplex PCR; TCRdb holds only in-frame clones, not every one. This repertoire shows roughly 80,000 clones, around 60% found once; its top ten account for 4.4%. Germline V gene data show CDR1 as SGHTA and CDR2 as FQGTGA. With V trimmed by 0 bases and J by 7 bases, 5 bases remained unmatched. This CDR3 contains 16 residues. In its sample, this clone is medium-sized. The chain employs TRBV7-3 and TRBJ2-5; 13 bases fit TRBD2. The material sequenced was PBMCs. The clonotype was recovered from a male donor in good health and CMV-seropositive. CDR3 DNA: TGTGCCAGCAGCTTAACACTAGCGGGGGGGCCGGGGACCCAGTACTTC. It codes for CASSLTLAGGPGTQYF.